This is a list of T cell receptor beta chains from one sample in a study of blood T cell repertoires in COVID-19. The data were produced by immunoSEQ multiplex PCR, yet TCRdb's version contains in-frame clones alone and is incomplete. The profile covers under 450,000 clones, with around 87% appearing a single time and under 1.5% taken by the ten largest. Input material: PBMCs or T cells enriched from blood (not recorded which). The receptors originated from a man under 40 who had recovered from COVID-19. Each CDR3 is given with its conserved first and last residue. The order of the fields is clone size, J gene, D gene, V gene, CDR3 protein, CDR3 DNA. The D gene is left open where the match is weak. The size field is filled for only some rows; it gives once, few, many or a size class.

. | TRBJ1-2 | . | TRBV20-1 | CSASTIHEIGNYGYTF | TGCAGTGCTAGTACCATACACGAAATCGGGAACTATGGCTACACCTTC
. | TRBJ2-5 | TRBD1 | TRBV6-2/TRBV6-3 | CASSYGQGVTDQYF | TGTGCCAGCAGTTACGGACAGGGGGTTACGGACCAGTACTTC
. | TRBJ1-6 | . | TRBV10-3 | CATWAGIGSPLHF | TGTGCCACCTGGGCAGGCATCGGATCACCCCTCCACTTT
. | TRBJ2-7 | . | TRBV14 | CASSLSWRGPYEQYF | TGTGCCAGCAGCCTCTCGTGGAGGGGTCCCTACGAGCAGTACTTC
. | TRBJ1-5 | . | TRBV30 | CAWNSGGLSQPQHF | TGTGCCTGGAATTCGGGGGGTCTTTCTCAGCCCCAGCATTTT
. | TRBJ1-3 | . | TRBV5-1 | CASSLGGGSSGNTIYF | TGCGCCAGCAGCTTGGGAGGGGGTAGCTCTGGAAACACCATATATTTT
. | TRBJ2-1 | TRBD2 | TRBV5-1 | CASSWGGLAGDPLDEQFF | TGCGCCAGCAGCTGGGGCGGGCTAGCGGGCGATCCTTTGGATGAGCAGTTCTTC
. | TRBJ1-1 | TRBD1 | TRBV19 | CASEYRGNTEAFF | TGTGCCAGTGAGTACAGGGGCAACACTGAAGCTTTCTTT
. | TRBJ2-2 | . | TRBV10-3 | CAISEASGVTGELFF | TGTGCCATCAGTGAAGCTTCAGGGGTCACCGGGGAGCTGTTTTTT
. | TRBJ2-5 | . | TRBV4-3 | CASSLTRGQETQYF | TGCGCCAGCAGCCTAACCAGGGGCCAAGAGACCCAGTACTTC
once | TRBJ1-5 | TRBD1 | TRBV5-1 | CASSLDSGTGMNQPQHF | TGCGCCAGCAGCTTGGATTCGGGGACAGGGATGAATCAGCCCCAGCATTTT
. | TRBJ1-2 | . | TRBV4-1 | CASSQELMAGRWYGYTF | TGCGCCAGCAGCCAAGAATTAATGGCAGGGAGGTGGTATGGCTACACCTTC
. | TRBJ1-5 | . | TRBV6-6 | CASSYRDSSNQPQHF | TGTGCCAGCAGTTACCGAGACAGTAGCAATCAGCCCCAGCATTTT
. | TRBJ2-1 | TRBD1 | TRBV27 | CASSYRDRAYNEQFF | TGTGCCAGCAGCTACCGGGACAGGGCTTACAATGAGCAGTTCTTC